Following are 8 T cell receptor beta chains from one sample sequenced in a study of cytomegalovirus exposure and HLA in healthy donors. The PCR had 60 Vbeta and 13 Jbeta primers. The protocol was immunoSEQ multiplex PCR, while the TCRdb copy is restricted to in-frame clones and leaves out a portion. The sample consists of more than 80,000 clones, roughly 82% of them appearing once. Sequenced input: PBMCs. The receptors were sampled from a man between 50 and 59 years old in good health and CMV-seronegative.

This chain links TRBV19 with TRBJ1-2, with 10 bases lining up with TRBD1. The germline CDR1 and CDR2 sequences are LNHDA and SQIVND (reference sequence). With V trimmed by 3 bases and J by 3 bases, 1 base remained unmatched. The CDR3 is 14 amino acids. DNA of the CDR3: TGTGCCAGTAGTATGGGGACAGGGGACTATGGCTACACCTTC. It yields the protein CASSMGTGDYGYTF. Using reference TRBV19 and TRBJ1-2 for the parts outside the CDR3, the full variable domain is DGGITQSPKYLFRKEGQNVTLSCEQNLNHDAMYWYRQDPGQGLRLIYYSQIVNDFQKGDIAEGYSVSREKKESFPLTVTSAQKNPTAFYLCASSMGTGDYGYTFGSGTRLTVV.

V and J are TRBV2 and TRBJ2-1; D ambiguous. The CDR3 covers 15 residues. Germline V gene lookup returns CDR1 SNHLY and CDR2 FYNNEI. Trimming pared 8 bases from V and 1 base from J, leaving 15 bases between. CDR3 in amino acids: CASVGDFQSYNEQFF. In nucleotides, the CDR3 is TGTGCCAGCGTCGGAGACTTCCAGTCCTACAATGAGCAGTTCTTC.

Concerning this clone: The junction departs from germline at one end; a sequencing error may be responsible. This CDR3 is CSSSLQGNEQFF. In DNA, the CDR3 is TGTTCCAGCAGCTTACAGGGTAATGAGCAGTTCTTC. J is TRBJ2-1 and V is TRBV7-9, with D perhaps matching TRBD1 (6 bases). The CDR3 spans 12 residues. Germline assignment: CDR1 SEHNR and CDR2 FQNEAQ (reference sequence).

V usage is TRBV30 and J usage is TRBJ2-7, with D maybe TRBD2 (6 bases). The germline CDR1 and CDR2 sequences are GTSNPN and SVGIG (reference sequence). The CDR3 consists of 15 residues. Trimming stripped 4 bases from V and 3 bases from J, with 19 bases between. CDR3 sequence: CAWTPGHQAGYEQYF. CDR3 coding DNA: TGTGCCTGGACTCCGGGGCACCAAGCGGGCTACGAGCAGTACTTC.

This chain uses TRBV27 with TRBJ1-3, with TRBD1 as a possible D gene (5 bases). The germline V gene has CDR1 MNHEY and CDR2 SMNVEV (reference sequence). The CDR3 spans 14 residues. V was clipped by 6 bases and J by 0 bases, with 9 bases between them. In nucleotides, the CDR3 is TGTGCCAGCAGGGGGGGTCTCTCTGGAAACACCATATATTTT. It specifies CASRGGLSGNTIYF.

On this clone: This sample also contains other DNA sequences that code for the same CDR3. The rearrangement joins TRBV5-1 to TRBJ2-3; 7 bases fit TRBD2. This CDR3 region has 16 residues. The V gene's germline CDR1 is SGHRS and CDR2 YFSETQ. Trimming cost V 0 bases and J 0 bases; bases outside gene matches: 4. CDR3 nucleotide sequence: TGCGCCAGCAGCTTGGGGCTAGCGGTTAGCACAGATACGCAGTATTTT. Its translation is CASSLGLAVSTDTQYF.

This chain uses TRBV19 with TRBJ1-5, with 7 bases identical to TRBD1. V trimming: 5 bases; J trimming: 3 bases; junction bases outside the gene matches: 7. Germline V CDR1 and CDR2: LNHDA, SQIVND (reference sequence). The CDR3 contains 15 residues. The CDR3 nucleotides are TGTGCCAGTAGTGCGGGACAGTCTCTCAATCAGCCCCAGCATTTT. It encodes CASSAGQSLNQPQHF.

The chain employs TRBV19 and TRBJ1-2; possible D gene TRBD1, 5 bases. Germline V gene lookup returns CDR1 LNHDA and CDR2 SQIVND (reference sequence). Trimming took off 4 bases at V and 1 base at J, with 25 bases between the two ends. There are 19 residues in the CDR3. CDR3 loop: CASSTPGKGSITINYGYTF. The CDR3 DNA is TGTGCCAGTAGTACCCCCGGTAAGGGGTCGATCACAATTAACTATGGCTACACCTTC.